The 17 T cell receptor beta chains reported below all come from one sample, sequenced in a study of T-cell memory formation after mild COVID-19. Via MiXCR, TCRdb re-called the 5' RACE reads, giving one row per CDR3 protein. The sample lists fewer than 600,000 distinct CDR3 sequences, less than 25% occurring once. The specimen sequenced was PBMCs or a T cell subset sorted from them (not recorded which). The receptors come from an adult woman who had mild COVID-19 (a few samples of this study predate the infection). Cell type and time point are not known.

Many counts were recorded for this clonotype. The V call is TRBV7-6, the J call TRBJ2-5; D remains unclear. The ends were cut back, 4 bases at V and 7 bases at J, with 10 bases in the middle. Germline loops: CDR1 SGHVS, CDR2 FNYEAQ. The CDR3 covers 12 residues. The CDR3 nucleotides are TGTGCCAGCAGCTCGCCGAGAGGGACCCAGTACTTC. Its translation is CASSSPRGTQYF.

This clonotype has more than one count but fewer than ten. The chain links TRBV18 to TRBJ2-4; D may correspond to TRBD1 or TRBD2 (5 bases each). The germline V gene has CDR1 KGHSH and CDR2 LQKENI. The V end lost 4 bases, the J end lost 0 bases, and 10 bases lay between the germline ends. CDR3 size: 15 residues. The CDR3 nucleotides are TGTGCCAGCTCACAAGGGACCTTAGCCAAAAACATTCAGTACTTC. This sequence encodes CASSQGTLAKNIQYF.

This clonotype came up a few times. The chain joins TRBV7-9 to TRBJ2-3; a possible D gene is TRBD2 (6 bases). CDR1 is SEHNR and CDR2 is FQNEAQ in the germline V gene (reference sequence). The germline V and J ends were trimmed by 5 bases and 3 bases, with 12 bases remaining between them. This CDR3 has 14 residues. Here the CDR3 DNA reads TGTGCCAGCAGCAATGCGGCGGGGACAGATACGCAGTATTTT. Protein sequence: CASSNAAGTDTQYF.

V and J are TRBV20-1 and TRBJ1-2, with D uncertain. The length of the CDR3 is 12 residues. V was shortened by 5 bases and J by 6 bases, with 13 bases between the two germline ends. Germline CDR1 is DFQATT and CDR2 is SNEGSKA (reference sequence). This CDR3 reads CSAPAGMDGYTF. The CDR3 DNA sequence: TGCAGTGCTCCTGCCGGGATGGATGGCTACACCTTC.

This clonotype has only a few counts. This chain joins TRBV18 and TRBJ1-1, with D unclear. CDR1 KGHSH and CDR2 LQKENI come from the germline V gene. V was pared by 3 bases and J by 8 bases, with 16 bases between. The CDR3 extends over 14 amino acids. The CDR3 nucleotides are TGTGCCAGCTCACCGGGCGAGACACTCTACGAAGCTTTCTTT. Encoded protein: CASSPGETLYEAFF.

The J gene is TRBJ2-5, the V gene TRBV19; maybe TRBD2 (6 bases). V lost 9 bases, J lost 1 base, and 18 bases lay in between. CDR1 and CDR2 (germline): LNHDA, SQIVND (reference sequence). This CDR3 is built from 15 residues. CDR3 sequence reads: CASARNRDSQETQYF. CDR3 DNA: TGTGCCAGCGCGAGGAATAGGGACTCCCAAGAGACCCAGTACTTC.

A few counts support this clonotype. The chain links TRBV12-3 or TRBV12-4 to TRBJ1-5, with D maybe TRBD1 (6 bases). Trimming took 3 bases from V and 2 from J, leaving 11 bases between them. This CDR3 spans 15 amino acids. In nucleotides, the CDR3 is TGTGCCAGCAGTTTCCCGGACAGCGGCAATCAGCCCCAGCATTTT. As protein: CASSFPDSGNQPQHF.

The V and J genes are TRBV15 and TRBJ1-4; D is unclear. Germline-derived CDR1 and CDR2 are LNHNV and YYDKDF (reference sequence). CDR3 length: 12 amino acids. With 5 bases removed from V and 8 bases from J, the gap between germline ends came to 9 bases. CDR3 in amino acids: CATSGWGEKLFF. CDR3 bases: TGTGCCACCAGCGGATGGGGAGAAAAACTGTTTTTT.

This clonotype was seen a handful of times. The chain uses TRBV14 and TRBJ1-2; no firm D call. V dropped 4 bases and J dropped 6 bases, with 15 bases sitting between them. The germline V gene encodes CDR1 SGHDN and CDR2 FVKESK. CDR3 length: 14 amino acids. The CDR3 protein is CASSLHPALHGYTF. CDR3 DNA sequence: TGTGCCAGCAGCCTGCACCCCGCCCTTCATGGCTACACCTTC.

This clonotype turned up a few times. This chain connects TRBV30 to TRBJ1-1; D unclear. The CDR3 has 12 residues. Trimming shortened V by 2 bases and J by 1 base, and 5 bases separated the two germline ends. The germline CDR1 and CDR2 sequences are GTSNPN and SVGIG (reference sequence). CDR3 loop: CAWSLRNTEAFF. CDR3 nucleotides: TGTGCCTGGAGTCTCCGGAACACTGAAGCTTTCTTT.

This clonotype was seen a few times. The chain joins TRBV6-1 to TRBJ2-2; D could derive from TRBD1 or TRBD2 (6 bases each). The CDR3 has 14 residues. The germline V gene encodes CDR1 MNHNS and CDR2 SASEGT. V lost 7 bases, J lost 2 bases, and 11 bases lay in between. The DNA for the CDR3 is TGTGCCAGCAACAGGGACTTAAACACCGGGGAGCTGTTTTTT. Amino acids: CASNRDLNTGELFF.

The CDR3 DNA reads TGTGCCAGCAGCGTCCAGGGAGGCGGCACTGAAGCTTTCTTT. Its translation: CASSVQGGGTEAFF. V usage is TRBV9 and J usage is TRBJ1-1, with D maybe TRBD1 (5 bases). Germline CDR1 and CDR2: SGDLS and YYNGEE. This CDR3 comprises 14 residues. The V end was cut by 2 bases, the J end by 4 bases, with 12 bases between.

This clonotype was seen only a few times. The chain carries TRBV5-1 and TRBJ2-3; TRBD2 might be the D (6 bases). This CDR3 is 14 amino acids long. Looked up from germline, CDR1 is SGHRS and CDR2 is YFSETQ. With 2 bases removed from V and 5 bases from J, the gap between germline ends came to 12 bases. The CDR3 DNA sequence: TGCGCCAGCAGCTTAGCGGAAGCGGGAGATACGCAGTATTTT. Translating it yields CASSLAEAGDTQYF.

This clonotype appeared a few times. The chain has TRBV7-3 and TRBJ2-3, with unresolved D. CDR3 length equals 13 residues. V gave up 4 bases and J gave up 2 bases, with 7 bases separating them. Germline loops: CDR1 SGHTA, CDR2 FQGTGA. The chain's CDR3 is CASSWVATDTQYF. The CDR3 DNA reads as TGTGCCAGCAGCTGGGTGGCCACAGATACGCAGTATTTT.

Only a few counts were recorded for this clonotype. This chain uses TRBV12-3 or TRBV12-4 with TRBJ2-7, with D unclear. This CDR3 is built from 14 residues. V dropped 1 base and J dropped 2 bases, with 9 bases sitting between them. CDR3 protein: CASSLDTGAYEQYF. CDR3 nucleotides: TGTGCCAGCAGTTTAGATACTGGGGCCTACGAGCAGTACTTC.

The chain couples TRBV2 to TRBJ2-1; the D gene is possibly TRBD2 (5 bases). The V gene's germline CDR1 is SNHLY and CDR2 FYNNEI. The CDR3 runs to 13 residues. The ends were cut back, 10 bases at V and 5 bases at J, with 15 bases in the middle. The CDR3 DNA follows: TGTGCCACCAAAGAGCGGCGGGACAATGAGCAGTTCTTC. This codes for CATKERRDNEQFF.

In this sample, this clonotype turned up a few times. The chain is built from TRBV29-1 and TRBJ1-2; D is uncertain. CDR3 size: 12 residues. Germline assignment: CDR1 SQVTM and CDR2 ANQGSEA. Trimming removed 3 bases from V and 7 bases from J, with 12 bases in between. CDR3 protein: CSVDSGNLGYTF. The CDR3 nucleotides read TGCAGCGTTGATAGTGGGAATCTTGGCTACACCTTC.